This is a list of T cell receptor beta chains from one sample in a study of OX40 agonist ivuxolimab in advanced cancers. Measured with immunoSEQ multiplex PCR; TCRdb has only the in-frame clones, and not every one. Of fewer than 80,000 clones in the sample, roughly 80% were seen once. The sequencing used CD4+ or CD8+ T cells sorted from blood, collected in a trial of the OX40 agonist ivuxolimab. These receptors were obtained from an adult with an advanced solid tumor such as melanoma, head and neck, liver or kidney cancer. The CDR3 runs from the conserved cysteine through the conserved F or W. Each record gives: V gene, D gene, J gene, clone size, CDR3 DNA, CDR3 protein. A D gene is named only where the DNA matches it firmly. Not every row has a clone size; where given, it reads once, few, many or a size class.

v_call: TRBV4-1
d_call: -
j_call: TRBJ2-2
clone_size: once
cdr3_nt: TGCGCCAGCAGCCAAGGTGTAGAGGTTCCCGGGGAGCTGTTTTTT
cdr3_aa: CASSQGVEVPGELFF

v_call: TRBV10-3
d_call: -
j_call: TRBJ2-1
clone_size: -
cdr3_nt: TGTGCCTTAGGGCATAGCTCCTACAATGAGCAGTTCTTC
cdr3_aa: CALGHSSYNEQFF

v_call: TRBV5-1
d_call: -
j_call: TRBJ2-7
clone_size: few
cdr3_nt: TGCGCCAGCAGCGGGCCAACAACCGGGACACTTCCCTACGAGCAGTACTTC
cdr3_aa: CASSGPTTGTLPYEQYF

v_call: TRBV6-6
d_call: TRBD1
j_call: TRBJ2-7
clone_size: once
cdr3_nt: TGTGCCAGCAGTTACTACGTAGGGGGCAGCTCCTACGAGCAGTACTTC
cdr3_aa: CASSYYVGGSSYEQYF

v_call: TRBV6-6
d_call: -
j_call: TRBJ1-5
clone_size: -
cdr3_nt: TGTGCCAGCAGTTACGCGTGGGACAAGAGAAATCAGCCCCAGCATTTT
cdr3_aa: CASSYAWDKRNQPQHF

v_call: TRBV7-3
d_call: -
j_call: TRBJ2-3
clone_size: once
cdr3_nt: TGTGCCAGCAGCCCGGACCAGGGGGGTGGACCAGATACGCAGTATTTT
cdr3_aa: CASSPDQGGGPDTQYF

v_call: TRBV5-1
d_call: TRBD2
j_call: TRBJ2-3
clone_size: -
cdr3_nt: TGCGCCAGCAGCTTGGCCTTCGGGACTAGCGGCACAGATACGCAGTATTTT
cdr3_aa: CASSLAFGTSGTDTQYF

v_call: TRBV7-9
d_call: -
j_call: TRBJ2-3
clone_size: many
cdr3_nt: TGTGCCAGCAGCTCCCAAGATACGCAGTATTTT
cdr3_aa: CASSSQDTQYF

v_call: TRBV5-1
d_call: -
j_call: TRBJ1-3
clone_size: -
cdr3_nt: TGCGCCAGCGGGGATTGGGGGCCAGGAAACACCATATATTTT
cdr3_aa: CASGDWGPGNTIYF

v_call: TRBV9
d_call: -
j_call: TRBJ1-3
clone_size: few
cdr3_nt: TGTGCCAGCAGCGTGGGACTGCACTCTGGAAACACCATATATTTT
cdr3_aa: CASSVGLHSGNTIYF

v_call: TRBV5-1
d_call: TRBD2
j_call: TRBJ2-5
clone_size: few
cdr3_nt: TGCGCCAGCAGCTTGGCCCCGGGAGGCGAGACCCAGTACTTC
cdr3_aa: CASSLAPGGETQYF

v_call: TRBV19
d_call: -
j_call: TRBJ2-2
clone_size: -
cdr3_nt: TGTGCCAGTACTTTGGGACGGAAGGCCACCGGGGAGCTGTTTTTT
cdr3_aa: CASTLGRKATGELFF

v_call: TRBV6-1
d_call: -
j_call: TRBJ1-5
clone_size: -
cdr3_nt: TGTGCCAGCAGAGACGGTGGGAATCAGCCCCAGCATTTT
cdr3_aa: CASRDGGNQPQHF

v_call: TRBV5-6
d_call: TRBD2
j_call: TRBJ2-5
clone_size: -
cdr3_nt: TGTGCCAGCAGCTTGCGAAGGGAGGGGGAGACCCAGTACTTC
cdr3_aa: CASSLRREGETQYF

v_call: TRBV9
d_call: TRBD1
j_call: TRBJ2-3
clone_size: -
cdr3_nt: TGTGCCAGCAGCGTCACAGGGGCGGCAGATACGCAGTATTTT
cdr3_aa: CASSVTGAADTQYF

v_call: TRBV5-1
d_call: TRBD1
j_call: TRBJ2-7
clone_size: -
cdr3_nt: TGCGCCAGCAGTTGGGACAGCTACTACGAGCAGTACTTC
cdr3_aa: CASSWDSYYEQYF

v_call: TRBV19
d_call: -
j_call: TRBJ1-1
clone_size: -
cdr3_nt: TGTGCCAGTACGACCCCGACACGCAACACTGAAGCTTTCTTT
cdr3_aa: CASTTPTRNTEAFF

v_call: TRBV10-3
d_call: TRBD1
j_call: TRBJ2-5
clone_size: -
cdr3_nt: TGTGCCATCAGTGAGAAGACAGGGGGCAGGGAGACCCAGTACTTC
cdr3_aa: CAISEKTGGRETQYF

v_call: TRBV7-7
d_call: -
j_call: TRBJ2-5
clone_size: few
cdr3_nt: TGTGCTAGCAGCACAAGCCTACGGGGCGGGGAGACCCAGTACTTC
cdr3_aa: CASSTSLRGGETQYF

v_call: TRBV5-4
d_call: -
j_call: TRBJ1-6
clone_size: -
cdr3_nt: TGTGCCAGCAGCTTGGAACAGTATAATTCACCCCTCCACTTT
cdr3_aa: CASSLEQYNSPLHF

v_call: TRBV10-3
d_call: -
j_call: TRBJ2-7
clone_size: few
cdr3_nt: TGTGCCACCCGGCCGCCGGGGCCGAGTGGGGGCGAGCAGTACTTC
cdr3_aa: CATRPPGPSGGEQYF

v_call: TRBV7-9
d_call: -
j_call: TRBJ2-5
clone_size: -
cdr3_nt: TGTGCCAGCAGCCCCAGTGGGGAAACCCAGTACTTC
cdr3_aa: CASSPSGETQYF

v_call: TRBV27
d_call: -
j_call: TRBJ1-5
clone_size: once
cdr3_nt: TGTGCCAGCAGTTTCGGGGGCAATCAGCCCCAGCATTTT
cdr3_aa: CASSFGGNQPQHF

v_call: TRBV28
d_call: TRBD1
j_call: TRBJ1-2
clone_size: -
cdr3_nt: TGTGCCAGCAGGACGACAGGGAACTATGGCTACACCTTC
cdr3_aa: CASRTTGNYGYTF

v_call: TRBV28
d_call: -
j_call: TRBJ2-7
clone_size: -
cdr3_nt: TGTGCCAGCAGTTCTCCTTACGAGCAGTACTTC
cdr3_aa: CASSSPYEQYF

v_call: TRBV19
d_call: TRBD1
j_call: TRBJ2-1
clone_size: -
cdr3_nt: TGTGCCAGTAGTATAGGTGGACCGGTCAGGGGGCGCTTCAATGAGCAGTTCTTC
cdr3_aa: CASSIGGPVRGRFNEQFF

v_call: TRBV2
d_call: -
j_call: TRBJ1-4
clone_size: -
cdr3_nt: TGTGCCAGCATATTAGTTGCAGGGGCGACTAATGAAAAACTGTTTTTT
cdr3_aa: CASILVAGATNEKLFF